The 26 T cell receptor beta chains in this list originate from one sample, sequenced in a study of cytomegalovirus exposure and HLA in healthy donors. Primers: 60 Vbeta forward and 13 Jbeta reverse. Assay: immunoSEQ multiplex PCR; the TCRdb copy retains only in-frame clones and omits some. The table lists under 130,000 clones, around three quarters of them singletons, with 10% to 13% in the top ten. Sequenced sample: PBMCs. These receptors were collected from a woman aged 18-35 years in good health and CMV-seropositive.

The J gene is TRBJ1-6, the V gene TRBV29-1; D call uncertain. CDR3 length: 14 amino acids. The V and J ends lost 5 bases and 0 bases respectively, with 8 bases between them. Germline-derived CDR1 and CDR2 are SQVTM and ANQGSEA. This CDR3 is CSVPRSSYNSPLHF. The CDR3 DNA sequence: TGCAGCGTTCCGAGGAGCTCCTATAATTCACCCCTCCACTTT.

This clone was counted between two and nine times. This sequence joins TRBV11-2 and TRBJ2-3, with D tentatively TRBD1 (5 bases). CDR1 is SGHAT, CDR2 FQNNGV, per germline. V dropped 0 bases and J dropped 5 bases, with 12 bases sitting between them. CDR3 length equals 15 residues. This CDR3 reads CASSLEGVKEDTQYF. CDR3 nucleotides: TGTGCCAGCAGCTTAGAAGGGGTCAAGGAAGATACGCAGTATTTT.

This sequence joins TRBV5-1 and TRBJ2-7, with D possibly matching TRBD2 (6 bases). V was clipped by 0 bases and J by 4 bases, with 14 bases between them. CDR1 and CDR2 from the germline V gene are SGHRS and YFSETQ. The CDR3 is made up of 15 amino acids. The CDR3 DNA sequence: TGCGCCAGCAGCTTGGGTAGCGGAATTTTTTACGAGCAGTACTTC. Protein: CASSLGSGIFYEQYF.

CDR3 nucleotides: TGTGCCAGTAGCTCGACAGGGACGAACACTGAAGCTTTCTTT. Its translation is CASSSTGTNTEAFF. This chain uses TRBV19 with TRBJ1-1, with 7 bases lining up with TRBD1. The germline V gene has CDR1 LNHDA and CDR2 SQIVND (reference sequence). The CDR3 length is 14 residues. The ends lost 6 bases at V and 1 base at J; junction bases unmatched: 5.

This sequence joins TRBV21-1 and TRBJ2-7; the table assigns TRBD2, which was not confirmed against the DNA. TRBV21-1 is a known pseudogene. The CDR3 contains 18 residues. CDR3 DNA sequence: TGTGCCAGCAGCAAGGGACTAGCGGGGGCCCCAATCTCCTACGAGCAGTACTTC. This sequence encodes CASSKGLAGAPISYEQYF.

The CDR3, as DNA: TGTGCCAGCAGCTTTACAGGGTGGGGTGGCTACACCTTC. Its translation is CASSFTGWGGYTF. The chain links TRBV5-5 to TRBJ1-2, with a possible D match to TRBD1 (6 bases). The CDR3 sequence is 13 residues long. Trimming left V 2 bases short and J 7 bases short, with 12 bases between. In germline, CDR1 is SGHKS, CDR2 YYEKEE (reference sequence).

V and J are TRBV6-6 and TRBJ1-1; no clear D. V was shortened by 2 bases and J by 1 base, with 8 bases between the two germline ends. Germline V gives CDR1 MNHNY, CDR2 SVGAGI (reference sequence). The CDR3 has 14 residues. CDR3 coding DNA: TGTGCCAGCAGTTACCCCGCCAGGAACACTGAAGCTTTCTTT. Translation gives CASSYPARNTEAFF.

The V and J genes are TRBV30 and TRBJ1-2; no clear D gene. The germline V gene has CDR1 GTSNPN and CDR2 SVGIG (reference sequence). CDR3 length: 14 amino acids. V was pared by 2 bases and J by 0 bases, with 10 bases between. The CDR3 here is CAWSSRPSNYGYTF. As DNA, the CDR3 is TGTGCCTGGAGTAGCAGGCCCTCTAACTATGGCTACACCTTC.

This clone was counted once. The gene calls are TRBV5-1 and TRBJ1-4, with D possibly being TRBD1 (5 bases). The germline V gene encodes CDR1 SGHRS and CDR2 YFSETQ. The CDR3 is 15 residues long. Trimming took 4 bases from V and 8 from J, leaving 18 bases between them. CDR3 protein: CASSQRAGKGEKLFF. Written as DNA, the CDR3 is TGCGCCAGCAGCCAGCGTGCTGGGAAGGGGGAAAAACTGTTTTTT.

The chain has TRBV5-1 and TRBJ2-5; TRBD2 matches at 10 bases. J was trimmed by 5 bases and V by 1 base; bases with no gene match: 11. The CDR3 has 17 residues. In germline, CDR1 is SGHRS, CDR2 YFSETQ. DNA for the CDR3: TGCGCCAGCAGCTTGTCGGCTAGCGGGAGAGGGTACGAGACCCAGTACTTC. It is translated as CASSLSASGRGYETQYF.

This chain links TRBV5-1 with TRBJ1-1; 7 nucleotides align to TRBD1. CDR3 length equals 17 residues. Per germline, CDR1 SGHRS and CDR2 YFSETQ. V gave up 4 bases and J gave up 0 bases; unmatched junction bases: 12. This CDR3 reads CASSPGPRGVMNTEAFF. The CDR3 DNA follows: TGCGCCAGCAGCCCGGGGCCCAGGGGGGTAATGAACACTGAAGCTTTCTTT. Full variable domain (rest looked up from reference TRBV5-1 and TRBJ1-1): KAGVTQTPRYLIKTRGQQVTLSCSPISGHRSVSWYQQTPGQGLQFLFEYFSETQRNKGNFPGRFSGRQFSNSRSEMNVSTLELGDSALYLCASSPGPRGVMNTEAFFGQGTRLTVV.

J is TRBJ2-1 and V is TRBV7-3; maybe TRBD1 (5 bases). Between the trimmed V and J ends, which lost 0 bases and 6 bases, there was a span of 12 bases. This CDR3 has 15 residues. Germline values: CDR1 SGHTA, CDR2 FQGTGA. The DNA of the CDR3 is TGTGCCAGCAGCTTAACTCGGACATCGGGCAATGAGCAGTTCTTC. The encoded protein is CASSLTRTSGNEQFF. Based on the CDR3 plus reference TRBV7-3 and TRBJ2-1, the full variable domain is GAGVSQTPSNKVTEKGKYVELRCDPISGHTALYWYRQSLGQGPEFLIYFQGTGAADDSGLPNDRFFAVRPEGSVSTLKIQRTERGDSAVYLCASSLTRTSGNEQFFGPGTRLTVL.

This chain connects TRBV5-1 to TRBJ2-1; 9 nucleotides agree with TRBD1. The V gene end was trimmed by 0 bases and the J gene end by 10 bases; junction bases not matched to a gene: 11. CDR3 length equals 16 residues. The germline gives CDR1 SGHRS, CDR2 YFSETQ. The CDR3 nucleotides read TGCGCCAGCAGCTTGGTCGACAGGGGGAGCTCCGGGGAGCAGTTCTTC. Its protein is CASSLVDRGSSGEQFF.

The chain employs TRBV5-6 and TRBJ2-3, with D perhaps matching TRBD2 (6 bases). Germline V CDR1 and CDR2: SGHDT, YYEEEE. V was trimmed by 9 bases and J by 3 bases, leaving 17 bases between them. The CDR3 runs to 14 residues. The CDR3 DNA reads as TGTGCCACCACCCGGGGGTTTGATACAGATACGCAGTATTTT. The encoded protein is CATTRGFDTDTQYF.

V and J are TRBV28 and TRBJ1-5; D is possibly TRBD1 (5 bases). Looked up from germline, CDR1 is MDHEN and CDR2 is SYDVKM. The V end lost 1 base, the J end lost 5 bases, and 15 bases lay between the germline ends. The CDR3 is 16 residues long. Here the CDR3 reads CASSLSVGIGDQPQHF. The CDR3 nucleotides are TGTGCCAGCAGTTTATCGGTAGGGATAGGGGATCAGCCCCAGCATTTT.

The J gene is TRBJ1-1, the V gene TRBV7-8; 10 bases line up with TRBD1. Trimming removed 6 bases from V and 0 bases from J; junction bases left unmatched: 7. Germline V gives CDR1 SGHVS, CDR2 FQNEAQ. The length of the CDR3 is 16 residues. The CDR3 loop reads CASSSGQGRMNTEAFF. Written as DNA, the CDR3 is TGTGCCAGCAGTTCGGGACAGGGGCGAATGAACACTGAAGCTTTCTTT.

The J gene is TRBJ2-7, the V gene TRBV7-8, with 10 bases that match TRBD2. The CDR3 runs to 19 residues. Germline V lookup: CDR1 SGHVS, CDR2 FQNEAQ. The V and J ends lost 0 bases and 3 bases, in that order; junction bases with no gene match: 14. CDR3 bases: TGTGCCAGCAGCTTAGCGTCTAGCGGGAGTGGTGCGCTTTTCTACGAGCAGTACTTC. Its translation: CASSLASSGSGALFYEQYF.

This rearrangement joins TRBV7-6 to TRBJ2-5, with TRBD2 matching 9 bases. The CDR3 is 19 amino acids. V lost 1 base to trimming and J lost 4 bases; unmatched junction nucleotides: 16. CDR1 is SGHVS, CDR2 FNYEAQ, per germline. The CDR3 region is CASSLVASSGGYKGETQYF. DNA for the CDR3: TGTGCCAGCAGCTTAGTAGCAAGTAGCGGGGGCTACAAGGGAGAGACCCAGTACTTC.

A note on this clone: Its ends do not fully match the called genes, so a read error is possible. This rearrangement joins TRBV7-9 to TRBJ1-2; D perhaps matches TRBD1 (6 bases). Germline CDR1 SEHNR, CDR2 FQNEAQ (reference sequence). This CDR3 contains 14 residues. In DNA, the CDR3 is TGTGCCGGCAGGAGGACAGCTGATGAATATGGCTACACCTTC. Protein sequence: CAGRRTADEYGYTF.

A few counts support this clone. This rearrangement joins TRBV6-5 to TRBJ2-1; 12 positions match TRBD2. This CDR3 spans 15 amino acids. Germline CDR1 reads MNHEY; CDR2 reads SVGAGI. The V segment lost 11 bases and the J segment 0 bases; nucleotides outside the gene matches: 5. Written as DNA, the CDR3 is TGTGCCTCACTAGCGGGGGGCGTCTCCTACAATGAGCAGTTCTTC. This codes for CASLAGGVSYNEQFF.

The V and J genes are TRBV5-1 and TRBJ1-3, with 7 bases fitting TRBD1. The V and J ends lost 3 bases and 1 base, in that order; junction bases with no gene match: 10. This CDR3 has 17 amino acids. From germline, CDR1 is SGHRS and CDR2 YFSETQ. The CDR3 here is CASSSPPGQFSGNTIYF. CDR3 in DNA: TGCGCCAGCAGCTCTCCCCCGGGACAGTTTTCTGGAAACACCATATATTTT.

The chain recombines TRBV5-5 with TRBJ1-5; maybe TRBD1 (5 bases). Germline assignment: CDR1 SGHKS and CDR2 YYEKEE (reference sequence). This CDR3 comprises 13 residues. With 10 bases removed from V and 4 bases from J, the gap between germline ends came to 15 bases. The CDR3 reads CAVPQGLNQPQHF. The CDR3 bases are TGTGCCGTACCTCAGGGACTAAATCAGCCCCAGCATTTT.

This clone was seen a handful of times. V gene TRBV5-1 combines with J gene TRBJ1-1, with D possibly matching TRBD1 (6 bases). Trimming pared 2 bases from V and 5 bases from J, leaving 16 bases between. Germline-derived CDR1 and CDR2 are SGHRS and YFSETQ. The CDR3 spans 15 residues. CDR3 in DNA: TGCGCCAGCAGCTTAGGGTTACAGGGCGGGACTGAAGCTTTCTTT. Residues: CASSLGLQGGTEAFF.

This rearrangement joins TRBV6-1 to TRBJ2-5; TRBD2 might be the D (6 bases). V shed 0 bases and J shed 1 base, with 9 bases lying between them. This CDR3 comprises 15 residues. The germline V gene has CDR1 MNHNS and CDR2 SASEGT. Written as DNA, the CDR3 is TGTGCCAGCAGTGAAGCGCTGGGGGGCCAAGAGACCCAGTACTTC. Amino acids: CASSEALGGQETQYF.

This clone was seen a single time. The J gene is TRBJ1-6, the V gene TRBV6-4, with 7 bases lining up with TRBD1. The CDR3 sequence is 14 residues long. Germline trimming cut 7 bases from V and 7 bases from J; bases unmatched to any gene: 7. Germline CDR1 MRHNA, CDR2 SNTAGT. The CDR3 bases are TGTGCCAGCATTGAGACAGGGTCAAATTCACCCCTCCACTTT. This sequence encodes CASIETGSNSPLHF.

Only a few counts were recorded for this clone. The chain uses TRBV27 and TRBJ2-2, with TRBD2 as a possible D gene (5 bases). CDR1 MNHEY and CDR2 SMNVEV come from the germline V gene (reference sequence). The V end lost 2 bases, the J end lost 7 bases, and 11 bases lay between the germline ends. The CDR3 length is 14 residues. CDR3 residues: CASSLTKGGGELFF. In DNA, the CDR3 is TGTGCCAGCAGTTTAACAAAAGGAGGCGGGGAGCTGTTTTTT.